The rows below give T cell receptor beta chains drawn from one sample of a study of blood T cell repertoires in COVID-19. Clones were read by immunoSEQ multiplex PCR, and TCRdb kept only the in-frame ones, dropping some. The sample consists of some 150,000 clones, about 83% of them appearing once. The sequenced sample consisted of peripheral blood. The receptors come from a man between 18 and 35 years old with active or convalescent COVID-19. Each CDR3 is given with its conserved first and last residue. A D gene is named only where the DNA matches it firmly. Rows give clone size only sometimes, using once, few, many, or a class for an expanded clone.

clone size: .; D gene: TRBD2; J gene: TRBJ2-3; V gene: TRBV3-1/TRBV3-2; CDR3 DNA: TGTGCCAGCAGCCAAGTTTGGCGACTAGCGAGCCGCACAGATACGCAGTATTTT; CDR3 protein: CASSQVWRLASRTDTQYF
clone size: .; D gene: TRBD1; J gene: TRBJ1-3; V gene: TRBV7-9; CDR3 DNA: TGTGCCAGCAGCTCTCTCCAGACAGGGGGAACTGGAAACACCATATATTTT; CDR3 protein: CASSSLQTGGTGNTIYF
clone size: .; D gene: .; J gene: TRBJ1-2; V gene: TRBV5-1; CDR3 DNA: TGCGCCAGCACGGACAACCTAAACTATGGCTACACCTTC; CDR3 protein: CASTDNLNYGYTF
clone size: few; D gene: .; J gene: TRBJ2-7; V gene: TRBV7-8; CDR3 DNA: TGTGCCAGCAGCCCCCGAGCGGGTGGACCCCTTAACGAGCAGTACTTC; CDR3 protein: CASSPRAGGPLNEQYF
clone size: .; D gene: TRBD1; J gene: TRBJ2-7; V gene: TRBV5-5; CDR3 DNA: TGTGCCAGCAGACGCCCAGGGGGCTTCTACGAGCAGTACTTC; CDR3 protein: CASRRPGGFYEQYF
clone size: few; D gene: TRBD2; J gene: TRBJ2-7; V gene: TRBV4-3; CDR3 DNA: TGCGCCAGCAGCCAAGAGGCTAGCGGGAGCCCACGCGAGCAGTACTTC; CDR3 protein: CASSQEASGSPREQYF
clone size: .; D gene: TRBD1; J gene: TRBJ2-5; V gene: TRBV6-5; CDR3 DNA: TGTGCCAGCAGCTGGGGACAGCCCTTAGACTTC; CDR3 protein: CASSWGQPLDF
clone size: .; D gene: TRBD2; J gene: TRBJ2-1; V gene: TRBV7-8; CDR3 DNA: TGTGCCAGCAGCTGGGGTGCTAGCGGCAATGAGCAGTTCTTC; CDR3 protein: CASSWGASGNEQFF
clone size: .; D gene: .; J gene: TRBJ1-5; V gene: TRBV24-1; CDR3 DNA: TGTGCCACCAGTGATTTAAGGGGTGATCCCCAGCATTTT; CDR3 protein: CATSDLRGDPQHF
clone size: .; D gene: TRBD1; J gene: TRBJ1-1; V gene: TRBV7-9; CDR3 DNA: TGTGCCAGCAGCTCCGGGACAGGGGACGCTGAAGCTTTCTTT; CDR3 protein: CASSSGTGDAEAFF
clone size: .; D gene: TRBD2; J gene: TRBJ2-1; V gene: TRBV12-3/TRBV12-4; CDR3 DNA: TGTGCCAGCCGTCGGGGGGACTACAATGAGCAGTTCTTC; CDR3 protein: CASRRGDYNEQFF
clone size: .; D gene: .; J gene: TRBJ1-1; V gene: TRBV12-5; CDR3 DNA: TGTGCTAGTGGTTTGGGGGCGGGAGGGACGACTGAAGCTTTCTTT; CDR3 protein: CASGLGAGGTTEAFF
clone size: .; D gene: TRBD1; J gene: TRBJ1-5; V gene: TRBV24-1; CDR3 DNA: TGTGCCACCAGCCAGACAGGGGGCCCCAATCAGCCCCAGCATTTT; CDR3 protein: CATSQTGGPNQPQHF
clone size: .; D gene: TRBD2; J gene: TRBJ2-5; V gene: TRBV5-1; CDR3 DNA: TGCGCCAGCAGCTTGACAGCGGGGGAAGAGACCCAGTACTTC; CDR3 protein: CASSLTAGEETQYF
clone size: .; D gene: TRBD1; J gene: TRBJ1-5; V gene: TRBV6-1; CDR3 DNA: TGTGCCAGCAGTGAATCTACAGGGGCACAGCCCCAGCATTTT; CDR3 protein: CASSESTGAQPQHF
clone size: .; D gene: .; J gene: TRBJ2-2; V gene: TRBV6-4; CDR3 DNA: TGTGCCAGCAGTGCGCGGGACGGGACGGCCGGGGAGCTGTTTTTT; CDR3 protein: CASSARDGTAGELFF
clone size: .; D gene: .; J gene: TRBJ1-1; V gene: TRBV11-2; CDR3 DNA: TGTGCCAGCAGCTTAGATAGGGGAGGGTGGGCTGAAGCTTTCTTT; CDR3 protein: CASSLDRGGWAEAFF
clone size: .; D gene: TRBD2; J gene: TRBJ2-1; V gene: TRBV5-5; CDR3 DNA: TGTGCCAGCGGGCTAGCGGGAGGGGACGAGCAGTTCTTC; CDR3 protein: CASGLAGGDEQFF
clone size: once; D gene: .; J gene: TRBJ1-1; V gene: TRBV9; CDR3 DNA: TGTGCCAGCAGCGTAGAGATCTGGGCAAACCCGAACACTGAAGCTTTCTTT; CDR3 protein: CASSVEIWANPNTEAFF
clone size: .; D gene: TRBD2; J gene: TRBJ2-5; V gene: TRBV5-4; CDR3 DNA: TGTGCCAGCAGCTCCCCAGCGGGGGGACAAGAGACCCAGTACTTC; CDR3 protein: CASSSPAGGQETQYF
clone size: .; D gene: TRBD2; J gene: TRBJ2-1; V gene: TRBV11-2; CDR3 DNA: TGTGCCAGCAGCTCCCCCCAGGGGGTAGCGGGAGTGCATGAGCAGTTCTTC; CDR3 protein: CASSSPQGVAGVHEQFF
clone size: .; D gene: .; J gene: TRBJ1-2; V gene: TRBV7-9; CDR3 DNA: TGTGCCAGCAGCTTCCTCCAGGGGTTTGGCTACACCTTC; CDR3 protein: CASSFLQGFGYTF
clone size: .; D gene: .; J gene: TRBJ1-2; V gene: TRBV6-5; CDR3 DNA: TGTGCCAGCAGCCCCCCAGGTCTGGGGCTCTATGGCTACACCTTC; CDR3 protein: CASSPPGLGLYGYTF
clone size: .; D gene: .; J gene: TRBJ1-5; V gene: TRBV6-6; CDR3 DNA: TGTGCCAGCAGTTACGAGTTCGGGGGGAATCAGCCCCAGCATTTT; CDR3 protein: CASSYEFGGNQPQHF
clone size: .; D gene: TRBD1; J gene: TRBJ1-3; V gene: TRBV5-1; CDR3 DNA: TGCGCCAGCAGCTCCGGGACAGGAGGACAGCTTGGAAACACCATATATTTT; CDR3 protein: CASSSGTGGQLGNTIYF
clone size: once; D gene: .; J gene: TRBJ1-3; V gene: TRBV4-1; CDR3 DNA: TGCGCCAGCAGCGAGGGGACAACAGGAAACACCATATATTTT; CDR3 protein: CASSEGTTGNTIYF
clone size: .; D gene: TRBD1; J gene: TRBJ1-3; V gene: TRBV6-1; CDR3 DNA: TGTGCCAGCAGTGAGTTACAGGGGTCTGGAAACACCATATATTTT; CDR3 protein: CASSELQGSGNTIYF
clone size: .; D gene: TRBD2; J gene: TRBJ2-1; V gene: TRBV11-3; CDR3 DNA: TGTGCCAGCAGGCCCCTTTCTAGCGGTATTTACAATGAGCAGTTCTTC; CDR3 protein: CASRPLSSGIYNEQFF
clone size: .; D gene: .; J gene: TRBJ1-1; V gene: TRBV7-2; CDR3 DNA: TGTGCCAGCAGCTTAAACAAAACACCAACTGAAGCTTTCTTT; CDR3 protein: CASSLNKTPTEAFF
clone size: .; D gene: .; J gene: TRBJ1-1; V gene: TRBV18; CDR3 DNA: TGTGCCAGCTCACCACCCTCCAGGCCATCAGATATAGCTTTCTTT; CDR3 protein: CASSPPSRPSDIAFF
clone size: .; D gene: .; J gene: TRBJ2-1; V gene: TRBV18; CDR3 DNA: TGTGCCAGCTCACAGTATGGGGCAGGGACCTACAATGAGCAGTTCTTC; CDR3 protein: CASSQYGAGTYNEQFF
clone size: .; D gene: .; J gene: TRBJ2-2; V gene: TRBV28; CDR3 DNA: TGTGCCAGCAGTTTAGGCGGACTGAACACCGGGGAGCTGTTTTTT; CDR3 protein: CASSLGGLNTGELFF
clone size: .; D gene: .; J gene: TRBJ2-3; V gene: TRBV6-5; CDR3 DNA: TGTGCCAGCAGTTACACCAGCGGGACAGATACGCAGTATTTT; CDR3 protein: CASSYTSGTDTQYF
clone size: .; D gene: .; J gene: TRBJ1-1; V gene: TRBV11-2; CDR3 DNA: TGTGCCAGCAGCACCAGGGGTTTAACTGAAGCTTTCTTT; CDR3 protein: CASSTRGLTEAFF
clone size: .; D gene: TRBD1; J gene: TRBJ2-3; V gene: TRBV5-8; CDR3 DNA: TGTGCCAGCAGCTCGGGACAGATCACAGATACGCAGTATTTT; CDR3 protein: CASSSGQITDTQYF
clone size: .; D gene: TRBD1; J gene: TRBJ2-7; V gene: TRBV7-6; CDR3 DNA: TGTGCCAGCAGCGGTCCGGGACAGGGTCGAGGGGGGCAGTACTTC; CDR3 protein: CASSGPGQGRGGQYF
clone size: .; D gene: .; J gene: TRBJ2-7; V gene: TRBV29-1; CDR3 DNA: TGCAGCGTTCAAGAACAGGGCCCCTACGAGCAGTACTTC; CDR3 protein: CSVQEQGPYEQYF
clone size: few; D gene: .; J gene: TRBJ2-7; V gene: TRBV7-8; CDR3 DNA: TGTGCCAGCAGCTTAATCAGCGGAACCTACGAGCAGTACTTC; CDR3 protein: CASSLISGTYEQYF
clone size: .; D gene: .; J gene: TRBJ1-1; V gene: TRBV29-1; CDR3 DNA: TGCAGCGTTCTTGGACAGAGAAGGAACACTGAAGCTTTCTTT; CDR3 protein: CSVLGQRRNTEAFF
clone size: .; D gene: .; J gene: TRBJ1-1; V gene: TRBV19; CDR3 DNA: TGTGCCAGTAGTCTCGAGGGATGGAAAACTGAAGCTTTCTTT; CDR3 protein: CASSLEGWKTEAFF
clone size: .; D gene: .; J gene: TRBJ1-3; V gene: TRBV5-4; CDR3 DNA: TGTGCCAGCAGCTTGGGTCCCCGGGACTTTATCTACTCTGGAAACACCATATATTTT; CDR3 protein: CASSLGPRDFIYSGNTIYF
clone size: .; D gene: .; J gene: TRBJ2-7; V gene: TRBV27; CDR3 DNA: TGTGCCAGCAGTTTCCGGTGGGGGCCGGTATCCTACGAGCAGTACTTC; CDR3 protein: CASSFRWGPVSYEQYF
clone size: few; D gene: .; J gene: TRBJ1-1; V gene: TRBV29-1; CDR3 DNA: TGCAGCGTTGTTAGCACTGAAGCTTTCTTT; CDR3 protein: CSVVSTEAFF
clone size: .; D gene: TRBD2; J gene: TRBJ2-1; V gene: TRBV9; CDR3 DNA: TGTGCCAGCAGCGCCAAACCGGGACTAGCGGGCAATGAGCAGTTCTTC; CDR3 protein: CASSAKPGLAGNEQFF
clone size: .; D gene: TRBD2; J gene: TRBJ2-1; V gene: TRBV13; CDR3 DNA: TGTGCCAGCAGCTTGACTAGCGGAAGGCCGCATGAGCAGTTCTTC; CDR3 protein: CASSLTSGRPHEQFF
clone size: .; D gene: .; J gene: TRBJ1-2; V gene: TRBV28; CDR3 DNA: TGTGCCAGCAGTTTACAGGGAGGGGACTATGGCTACACCTTC; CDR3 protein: CASSLQGGDYGYTF
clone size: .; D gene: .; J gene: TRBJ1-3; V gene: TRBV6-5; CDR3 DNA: TGTGCCAGCATTCTGGGAAACACCATATATTTT; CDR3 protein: CASILGNTIYF
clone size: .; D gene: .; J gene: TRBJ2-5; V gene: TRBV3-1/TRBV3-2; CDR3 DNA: TGTGCCAGCAGCCTTCGGGGAGGAGAGACCCAGTACTTC; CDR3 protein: CASSLRGGETQYF
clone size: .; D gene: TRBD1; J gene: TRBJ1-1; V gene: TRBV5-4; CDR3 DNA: TGTGCCAGCCATCAGGGGGCAGAGGCTTTCTTT; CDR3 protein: CASHQGAEAFF
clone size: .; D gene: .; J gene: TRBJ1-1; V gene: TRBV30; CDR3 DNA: TGTGCCTGGAGTAAGTACAGGATAAACACTGAAGCTTTCTTT; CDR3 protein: CAWSKYRINTEAFF
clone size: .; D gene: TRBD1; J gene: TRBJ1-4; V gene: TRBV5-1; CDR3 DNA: TGCGCCAGCAGCCCAGGGGACAGGGCAACTAATGAAAAACTGTTTTTT; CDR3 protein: CASSPGDRATNEKLFF
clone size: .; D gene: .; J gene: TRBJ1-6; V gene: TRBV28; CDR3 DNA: TGTGCCGGGGGGGGATTTTATAATTCACCCCTCCACTTT; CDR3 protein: CAGGGFYNSPLHF
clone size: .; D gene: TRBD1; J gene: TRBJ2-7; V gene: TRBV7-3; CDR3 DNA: TGTGCCAGCAGCTTGTCCGGGACAGGGGGCAACGAGCAGTACTTC; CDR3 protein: CASSLSGTGGNEQYF
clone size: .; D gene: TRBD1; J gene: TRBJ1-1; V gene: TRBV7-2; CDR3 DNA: TGTGCCAGCAGCGAAAGGACAGGGACCACTGAAGCTTTCTTT; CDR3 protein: CASSERTGTTEAFF